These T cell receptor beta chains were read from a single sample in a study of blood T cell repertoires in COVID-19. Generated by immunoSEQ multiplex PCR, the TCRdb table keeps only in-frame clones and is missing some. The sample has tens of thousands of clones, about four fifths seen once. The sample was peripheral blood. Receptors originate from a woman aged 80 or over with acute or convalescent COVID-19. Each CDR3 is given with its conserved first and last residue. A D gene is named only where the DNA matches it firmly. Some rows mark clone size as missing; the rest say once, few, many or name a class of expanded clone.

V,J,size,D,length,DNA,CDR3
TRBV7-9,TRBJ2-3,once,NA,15,TGTGCCAGCAGCTTAGAAGGGGGGGCCGCAGATACGCAGTATTTT,CASSLEGGAADTQYF
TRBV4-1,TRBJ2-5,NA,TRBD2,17,TGCGCCAGCAGCCAAACTGGACTAGCGGGGGGTTTGTCGACCCAGTACTTC,CASSQTGLAGGLSTQYF
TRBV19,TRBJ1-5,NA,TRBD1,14,TGTGCCAGTAGTTGGCCAGGGGGGAATCAGCCCCAGCATTTT,CASSWPGGNQPQHF
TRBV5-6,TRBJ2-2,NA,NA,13,TGTGCCAGCAGCTTAGCAGGGCCCGGGGAGCTGTTTTTT,CASSLAGPGELFF
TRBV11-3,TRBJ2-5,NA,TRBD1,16,TGTGCCAGCAGCTCTGGACAGGGGGCCTTGGGAGAGACCCAGTACTTC,CASSSGQGALGETQYF
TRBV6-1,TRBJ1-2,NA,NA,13,TGTGCCAGCAGTGAGGTTGGGGGGGGAGGCTACACCTTC,CASSEVGGGGYTF
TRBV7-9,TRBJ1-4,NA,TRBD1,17,TGTGCCAGCAGTCTCTCCTCCGGGACAGGGGGCAATGAAAAACTGTTTTTT,CASSLSSGTGGNEKLFF
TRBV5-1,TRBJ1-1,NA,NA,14,TGCGCCAGCAGCTCACGGGGTTGGGAAACTGAAGCTTTCTTT,CASSSRGWETEAFF
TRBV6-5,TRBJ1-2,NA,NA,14,TGTGCCAGCAGCGACGAGGGGACTCGGGGTGGCTACACCTTC,CASSDEGTRGGYTF
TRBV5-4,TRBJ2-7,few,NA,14,TGTGCCAGCAGCCCCGGGGGAAGCTCCTACGAGCAGTACTTC,CASSPGGSSYEQYF
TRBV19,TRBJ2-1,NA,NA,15,TGTGCCAGTACCCCGATTGGGCGGGGTGACAATGAGCAGTTCTTC,CASTPIGRGDNEQFF
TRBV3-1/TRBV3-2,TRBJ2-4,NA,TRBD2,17,TGTGCCAGCAGCCAAGGGGGCGGGGGGATACCCAAAAACATTCAGTACTTC,CASSQGGGGIPKNIQYF
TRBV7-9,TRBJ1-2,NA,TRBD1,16,TGTGCCAGCAGCCAATCGTGGGACAGGTTCCTCTATGGCTACACCTTC,CASSQSWDRFLYGYTF
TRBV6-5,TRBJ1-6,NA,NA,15,TGTGCCAGCAGTTACTCAACAAGTTATAATTCACCCCTCCACTTT,CASSYSTSYNSPLHF
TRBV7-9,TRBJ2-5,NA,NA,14,TGTGCCAGCAGCGACCAGTGGGGCAAAGAGACCCAGTACTTC,CASSDQWGKETQYF
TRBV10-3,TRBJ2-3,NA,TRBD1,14,TGTGCCATCCTGGCAGACAGGGTAACAGATACGCAGTATTTT,CAILADRVTDTQYF
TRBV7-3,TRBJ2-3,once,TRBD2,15,TGTGCCAGCAGCCCCGGACTAGCTAGCACAGATACGCAGTATTTT,CASSPGLASTDTQYF
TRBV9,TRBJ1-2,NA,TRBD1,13,TGTGCCAGCAGCGAGACAGGGTACTATGGCTACACCTTC,CASSETGYYGYTF
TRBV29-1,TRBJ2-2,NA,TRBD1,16,TGCAGCGTTAGACTTCAGGGGGCTGGGTACACCGGGGAGCTGTTTTTT,CSVRLQGAGYTGELFF
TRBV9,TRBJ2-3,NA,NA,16,TGTGCCAGCAGCTCACGCGGGGGCCCTAGCACAGATACGCAGTATTTT,CASSSRGGPSTDTQYF
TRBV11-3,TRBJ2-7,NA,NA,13,TGTGCCAGCAGCTTACTAGAAACCGGCGAGCAGTACTTC,CASSLLETGEQYF
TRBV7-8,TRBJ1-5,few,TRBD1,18,TGTGCCAGCAGCTTAGGGGGGACAGGCACTTATAGCAATCAGCCCCAGCATTTT,CASSLGGTGTYSNQPQHF
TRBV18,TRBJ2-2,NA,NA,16,TGTGCCAGCTCCCCCGGGGTAGCGGTATCATCCGGGGAGCTGTTTTTT,CASSPGVAVSSGELFF
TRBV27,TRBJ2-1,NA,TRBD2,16,TGTGCCAGCAGTGCCACCGGGACTAGAGGTTTCAATGAGCAGTTCTTC,CASSATGTRGFNEQFF
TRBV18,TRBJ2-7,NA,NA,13,TGTGCCAGCTCACCGACAGTCTCCTACGAGCAGTACTTC,CASSPTVSYEQYF
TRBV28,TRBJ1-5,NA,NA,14,TGTGCCAGCAGTTTAGAGGGTTTCGTACAGCCCCAGCATTTT,CASSLEGFVQPQHF
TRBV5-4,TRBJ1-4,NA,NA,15,TGTGCCAGCAGCTCCGCAGGGTCCACTAATGAAAAACTGTTTTTT,CASSSAGSTNEKLFF
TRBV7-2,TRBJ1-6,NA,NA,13,TGTGCCAGCAGCTTATTCCCAGGATCACCCCTCCACTTT,CASSLFPGSPLHF
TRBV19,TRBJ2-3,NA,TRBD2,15,TGTGCCAGTAGCGGACTAGCGGTCTCCACAGATACGCAGTATTTT,CASSGLAVSTDTQYF
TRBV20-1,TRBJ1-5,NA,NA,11,TGCAGTGCTAGCCACAATCAGCCCCAGCATTTT,CSASHNQPQHF
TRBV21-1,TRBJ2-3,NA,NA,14,TGTGCCAGCAGCTCCGGGGGGGCCACAGATACGCAGTATTTT,CASSSGGATDTQYF
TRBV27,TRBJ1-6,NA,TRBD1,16,TGTGCCAGCAGGGGACAGGCGAGCTCCTATAATTCACCCCTCCACTTT,CASRGQASSYNSPLHF
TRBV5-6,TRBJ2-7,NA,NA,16,TGTGCCAGCAGCCATACTGCCAGAAACACAGGTATCGAGCAGTACTTC,CASSHTARNTGIEQYF
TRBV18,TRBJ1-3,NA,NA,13,TGTGCCAGCTCACCCGGACTCGGTTACACCATATATTTT,CASSPGLGYTIYF
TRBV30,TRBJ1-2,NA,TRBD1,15,TGTGCCTGGAGGAGGGACAGGGGTGTTCACTATGGCTACACCTTC,CAWRRDRGVHYGYTF
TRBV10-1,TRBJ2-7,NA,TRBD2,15,TGCGCCAGCAGTGAGAACCGGGGGGTGTCCTACGAGCAGTACTTC,CASSENRGVSYEQYF
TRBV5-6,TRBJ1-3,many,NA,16,TGTGCCAGCAGCCCCCTGGGGGGTAGCTCTGGAAACACCATATATTTT,CASSPLGGSSGNTIYF
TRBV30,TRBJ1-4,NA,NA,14,TGTGCCTGGAGTGTACCAGGGCGGGGTGAAAAACTGTTTTTT,CAWSVPGRGEKLFF
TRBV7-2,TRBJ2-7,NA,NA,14,TGTGCCAGCAGCTTAACAGGGTCCCCGAACGAGCAGTACTTC,CASSLTGSPNEQYF
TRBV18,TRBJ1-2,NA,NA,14,TGTGCCAGCTCACGGGGCAAGACCAACTATGGCTACACCTTC,CASSRGKTNYGYTF
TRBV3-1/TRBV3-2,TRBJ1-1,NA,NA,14,TGTGCCAGCAGCCAGGCGGCCGGTAGCACTGAAGCTTTCTTT,CASSQAAGSTEAFF
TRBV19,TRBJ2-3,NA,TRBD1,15,TGTGCCAGTAGTTTCCCCGGGACAGGGGGAAATACGCAGTATTTT,CASSFPGTGGNTQYF
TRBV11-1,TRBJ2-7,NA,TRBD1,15,TGTGCCAGCAGCCTATCCCGACAGGGGGCCTACGAGCAGTACTTC,CASSLSRQGAYEQYF
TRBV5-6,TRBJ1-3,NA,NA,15,TGTGCCAGCAGCTTGGGTTCCGTCTCTGGAAACACCATATATTTT,CASSLGSVSGNTIYF
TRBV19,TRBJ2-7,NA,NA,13,TGTGCCAGTAGTTTGGGGCATCCGAGGGAGCAGTACTTC,CASSLGHPREQYF
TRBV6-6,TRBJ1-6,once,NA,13,TGTGCCAGCATCAGGGCGGTGGTTTCACCCCTCCACTTT,CASIRAVVSPLHF
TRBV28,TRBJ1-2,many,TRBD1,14,TGTGCCAGCAGTCTGATAGGGGGCGGATATGGCTACACCTTC,CASSLIGGGYGYTF
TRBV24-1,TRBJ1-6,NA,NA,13,TGTGCCACCAGTGCGGTGTGGAATTCACCCCTCCACTTT,CATSAVWNSPLHF
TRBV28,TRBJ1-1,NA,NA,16,TGTGCCAGCAGTTTCGGCCTGGGTAGGGCCGGGGCTGAAGCTTTCTTT,CASSFGLGRAGAEAFF
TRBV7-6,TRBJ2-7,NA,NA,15,TGTGCCAGCAGCTTAGATGATGGCGGTTCCTACGAGCAGTACTTC,CASSLDDGGSYEQYF
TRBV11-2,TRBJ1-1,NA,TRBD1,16,TGTGCCAGCAGCATGAGAATAGGACAGGGTACCACTGAAGCTTTCTTT,CASSMRIGQGTTEAFF
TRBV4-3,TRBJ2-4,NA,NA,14,TGCGCCAGCAGCCAAGAACAGGGTACAAACATTCAGTACTTC,CASSQEQGTNIQYF
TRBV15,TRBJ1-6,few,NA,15,TGTGCCACCAGCAGAGATCCGGCAGCGAATTCACCCCTCCACTTT,CATSRDPAANSPLHF
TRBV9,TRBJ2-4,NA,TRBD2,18,TGTGCCAGCAGCGTAGAAGCGGGGGAATATCGAGCCAAAAACATTCAGTACTTC,CASSVEAGEYRAKNIQYF
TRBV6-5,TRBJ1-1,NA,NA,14,TGTGCCAGCAGTCGACAGATGATGAACACTGAAGCTTTCTTT,CASSRQMMNTEAFF